One sample yielded the 17 T cell receptor beta chains listed below, sequenced in a study of OX40 agonist ivuxolimab in advanced cancers. Sequenced by immunoSEQ multiplex PCR; TCRdb stores in-frame clones only, minus some. The data contain roughly 60,000 clones, 85% to 95% of them singletons. The source was CD4+ or CD8+ T cells sorted from blood, collected in a trial of the OX40 agonist ivuxolimab. These receptor sequences come from an adult with an advanced solid tumor such as melanoma, head and neck, liver or kidney cancer.

This clone was detected only once. This chain uses TRBV19 with TRBJ2-7, with D perhaps TRBD2 (6 bases). The CDR3 extends over 13 amino acids. Germline V gene sequence: CDR1 LNHDA, CDR2 SQIVND (reference sequence). Trimming removed 9 bases at V and 0 bases at J, with 12 bases between. The CDR3 sequence is CASAGRLSYEQYF. The CDR3 region has the DNA TGTGCCAGCGCGGGACGTCTCTCCTACGAGCAGTACTTC.

Notes on this clone: The sample carries other DNA sequences with the same CDR3. This rearrangement joins TRBV7-8 to TRBJ2-1; D is possibly TRBD1 (6 bases). Trimming removed 2 bases from V and 1 base from J, with 9 bases in between. The germline V gene encodes CDR1 SGHVS and CDR2 FQNEAQ. The CDR3 totals 15 residues. The CDR3 DNA reads as TGTGCCAGCAGCTTATTCCAGGGGTCCTACAATGAGCAGTTCTTC. This encodes CASSLFQGSYNEQFF.

V and J are TRBV25-1 and TRBJ2-1; TRBD1 might be the D (6 bases). V was clipped by 5 bases and J by 10 bases, with 9 bases between them. This CDR3 spans 11 amino acids. Germline-derived CDR1 and CDR2 are MGHDK and SYGVNS. For the CDR3, the DNA is TGTGCCAGCAGTATACAGGGAGAGCAGTTCTTC. Protein product: CASSIQGEQFF.

The chain's CDR3 is CAWSPGLAGDEQYF. Here the CDR3 DNA reads TGTGCCTGGAGTCCGGGACTAGCGGGAGACGAGCAGTACTTC. This chain connects TRBV30 to TRBJ2-7; 14 positions match TRBD2. Germline V gives CDR1 GTSNPN, CDR2 SVGIG (reference sequence). The CDR3 is made up of 14 amino acids. The ends lost 2 bases at V and 5 bases at J; junction bases unmatched: 2.

The chain combines TRBV30 with TRBJ2-6; TRBD1 matches at 10 bases. CDR1 and CDR2 (germline): GTSNPN, SVGIG (reference sequence). The CDR3 loop spans 17 amino acids. V lost 2 bases to trimming and J lost 4 bases; unmatched junction nucleotides: 8. The CDR3 is CAWSTPGTGVGANVLTF. The CDR3 coding sequence is TGTGCCTGGAGTACTCCCGGGACAGGGGTGGGGGCCAACGTCCTGACTTTC.

About this clone itself: The germline gene is not matched at one end of the junction; a read error may be the cause. The gene calls are TRBV7-7 and TRBJ2-2; D unclear. The CDR3 runs 13 residues. Germline loops: CDR1 SSHAT, CDR2 FNYEAQ (reference sequence). DNA of the CDR3: TGTGCTAGCAGCTTGGGTCTAGGAGGGGAGCTGTTTTTT. As protein: CASSLGLGGELFF.

The chain links TRBV7-2 to TRBJ2-3; D unresolved. Trimming took off 3 bases at V and 0 bases at J, with 10 bases between the two ends. The CDR3 has 15 amino acids. Germline CDR1 and CDR2: SGHTA and FQGNSA. The DNA for the CDR3 is TGTGCCAGCAGCTTGTTAGCCATTAGCACAGATACGCAGTATTTT. Translated: CASSLLAISTDTQYF. The variable domain in full, completed from reference TRBV7-2 and TRBJ2-3, reads GAGVSQSPSNKVTEKGKDVELRCDPISGHTALYWYRQSLGQGLEFLIYFQGNSAPDKSGLPSDRFSAERTGGSVSTLTIQRTQQEDSAVYLCASSLLAISTDTQYFGPGTRLTVL.

The chain combines TRBV4-2 with TRBJ2-1, with D maybe TRBD2 (6 bases). V lost 0 bases and J 6 bases, leaving 18 bases between the germline ends. CDR3 length equals 17 residues. Looked up from germline, CDR1 is LGHNA and CDR2 is YNFKEQ. DNA for the CDR3: TGTGCCAGCAGCCAAGAATCGACTAGGCTGGCGGGCAATGAGCAGTTCTTC. Its translation: CASSQESTRLAGNEQFF.

CDR3 in amino acids: CASAQGGATYEQYF. The CDR3 nucleotides read TGTGCCAGCGCCCAGGGGGGGGCAACCTACGAGCAGTACTTC. The rearrangement joins TRBV9 to TRBJ2-7, with D perhaps TRBD1 or TRBD2 (7 bases each). Per the germline V gene, CDR1 is SGDLS and CDR2 is YYNGEE. V was shortened by 7 bases and J by 2 bases, with 16 bases between the two germline ends. The CDR3 has 14 residues. Variable domain in full (rest from reference TRBV9 and TRBJ2-7): DSGVTQTPKHLITATGQRVTLRCSPRSGDLSVYWYQQSLDQGLQFLIQYYNGEERAKGNILERFSAQQFPDLHSELNLSSLELGDSALYFCASAQGGATYEQYFGPGTRLTVT.

This clone appeared a few times. The rearrangement uses TRBV6-6 and TRBJ2-5, with 9 bases fitting TRBD1. Losses at the gene ends were 6 bases for V and 5 bases for J; bases not matched to a gene: 7. Looked up from germline, CDR1 is MNHNY and CDR2 is SVGAGI (reference sequence). The CDR3 runs 14 residues. This chain's CDR3 is CASSPTGGGETQYF. The CDR3 DNA follows: TGTGCCAGCAGCCCTACAGGGGGCGGGGAGACCCAGTACTTC.

The chain links TRBV7-9 to TRBJ2-3; TRBD1 might be the D (6 bases). The CDR3 consists of 14 residues. V was pared by 5 bases and J by 1 base, with 10 bases between. Germline-derived CDR1 and CDR2 are SEHNR and FQNEAQ (reference sequence). Here the CDR3 reads CASSPGARTDTQYF. The CDR3 DNA follows: TGTGCCAGCAGCCCAGGGGCCCGCACAGATACGCAGTATTTT.

The V call is TRBV5-1, the J call TRBJ2-1; TRBD2 might be the D (7 bases). Germline CDR1 SGHRS, CDR2 YFSETQ. There are 16 residues in the CDR3. Deletions cut 4 bases from V and 1 base from J, with 15 bases between. As DNA, the CDR3 is TGCGCCAGCAGCAAAGGGGGGGAGTGGTCCTACAATGAGCAGTTCTTC. Translating it yields CASSKGGEWSYNEQFF. Looking up the rest from reference TRBV5-1 and TRBJ2-1 gives the full variable domain: KAGVTQTPRYLIKTRGQQVTLSCSPISGHRSVSWYQQTPGQGLQFLFEYFSETQRNKGNFPGRFSGRQFSNSRSEMNVSTLELGDSALYLCASSKGGEWSYNEQFFGPGTRLTVL.

This clone was seen repeatedly, ten times or more. The gene calls are TRBV19 and TRBJ2-3; D gene unclear. Trimming stripped 5 bases from V and 0 bases from J, with 12 bases between. The germline gives CDR1 LNHDA, CDR2 SQIVND (reference sequence). CDR3 length: 15 amino acids. The chain's CDR3 is CASSPPTLSTDTQYF. CDR3 nucleotides: TGTGCCAGTAGTCCTCCGACTCTCAGCACAGATACGCAGTATTTT.

The chain uses TRBV19 and TRBJ2-3; 8 bases line up with TRBD2. This CDR3 is built from 14 residues. The J segment lost 1 base and the V segment lost 10 bases, leaving 7 bases of the junction unmatched. Germline V gene data show CDR1 as LNHDA and CDR2 as SQIVND (reference sequence). The CDR3 coding sequence is TGTGCCACCCAAGTACTAGCGGGCACAGATACGCAGTATTTT. It codes for CATQVLAGTDTQYF.

The rearrangement joins TRBV28 to TRBJ1-1; D gene ambiguous. V dropped 7 bases and J dropped 5 bases, with 17 bases sitting between them. From germline, CDR1 is MDHEN and CDR2 SYDVKM. This CDR3 spans 14 amino acids. CDR3 sequence reads: CASTLEASGTEAFF. As DNA, the CDR3 is TGTGCCAGCACCCTCGAGGCGTCTGGTACTGAAGCTTTCTTT.

This sequence joins TRBV19 and TRBJ2-1; 12 bases align to TRBD2. The V gene end was trimmed by 7 bases and the J gene end by 2 bases; junction bases not matched to a gene: 6. This CDR3 region has 16 residues. The germline gives CDR1 LNHDA, CDR2 SQIVND (reference sequence). The CDR3 sequence is CASTPGTSGPYNEQFF. The CDR3, as DNA: TGTGCCAGTACCCCGGGGACTAGCGGGCCCTACAATGAGCAGTTCTTC.

The chain couples TRBV27 to TRBJ1-1; D not certain. The V end lost 3 bases, the J end lost 7 bases, and 18 bases lay between the germline ends. CDR3 length equals 15 residues. CDR1 and CDR2 from the germline V gene are MNHEY and SMNVEV (reference sequence). CDR3 residues: CASSFSQISSGEAFF. CDR3 bases: TGTGCCAGCAGTTTTTCACAGATATCCTCCGGTGAAGCTTTCTTT.